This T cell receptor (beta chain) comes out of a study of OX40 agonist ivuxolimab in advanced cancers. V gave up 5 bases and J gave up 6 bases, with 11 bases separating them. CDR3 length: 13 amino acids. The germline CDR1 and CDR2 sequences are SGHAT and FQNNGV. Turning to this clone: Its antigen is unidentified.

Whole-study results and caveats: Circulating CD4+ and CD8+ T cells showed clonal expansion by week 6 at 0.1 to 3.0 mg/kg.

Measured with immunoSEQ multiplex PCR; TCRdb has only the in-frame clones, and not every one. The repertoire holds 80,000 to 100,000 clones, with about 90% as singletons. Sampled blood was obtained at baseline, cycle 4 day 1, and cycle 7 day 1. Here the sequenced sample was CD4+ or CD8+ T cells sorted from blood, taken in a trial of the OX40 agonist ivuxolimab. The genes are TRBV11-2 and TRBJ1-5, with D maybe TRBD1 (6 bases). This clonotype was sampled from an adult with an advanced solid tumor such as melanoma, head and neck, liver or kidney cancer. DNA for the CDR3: TGTGCCAGCAGCGTGGGGGCAAGTCAGCCCCAGCATTTT. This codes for CASSVGASQPQHF.